These 24 T cell receptor beta chains share one sample of origin, sequenced in a study of blood T cell repertoires in COVID-19. TCRdb's table, derived via immunoSEQ multiplex PCR, lists solely in-frame clones and lacks some. The sample contains about 210,000 clones, approximately 84% of which appear only once. Sequenced sample: peripheral blood. The receptors derive from a woman between 45 and 65 years old with active or convalescent COVID-19.

About this clone itself: The junction and the germline gene differ at one end; a read error may be behind it. The chain has TRBV6-6 and TRBJ2-2, with D uncertain. The germline V gene encodes CDR1 MNHNY and CDR2 SVGAGI (reference sequence). The CDR3 is 13 residues long. CDR3 sequence reads: CANSYRDTGELFF. The CDR3 coding sequence is TGTGCCAACAGTTATAGAGATACCGGGGAGCTGTTTTTT.

The CDR3 region is CASSFGDRGLNEQFF. The CDR3 region has the DNA TGCGCCAGCAGCTTCGGGGACAGGGGGTTAAATGAGCAGTTCTTC. The chain carries TRBV5-1 and TRBJ2-1, with 11 positions matching TRBD1. The germline gives CDR1 SGHRS, CDR2 YFSETQ. J lost 7 bases, V lost 2 bases, and 5 bases had no gene match. The length of the CDR3 is 15 residues.

The V and J genes are TRBV29-1 and TRBJ1-2; TRBD1 agrees at 8 bases. With V trimmed by 3 bases and J by 8 bases, 8 bases remained unmatched. The CDR3 has 13 residues. Per the germline V gene, CDR1 is SQVTM and CDR2 is ANQGSEA. CDR3 nucleotides: TGCAGCGTTGAGAACCAGGGGGCGGAGGGCTACACCTTC. It encodes CSVENQGAEGYTF.

The CDR3 DNA reads TGTGCCAGCAGCTCCCGGGTAGCCGGGGAGCTGTTTTTT. As protein: CASSSRVAGELFF. The chain employs TRBV11-2 and TRBJ2-2; no clear D gene. CDR1 SGHAT and CDR2 FQNNGV come from the germline V gene. V was clipped by 4 bases and J by 6 bases, with 9 bases between them. This CDR3 contains 13 residues.

This clone showed up just a few times. The J gene is TRBJ1-1, the V gene TRBV2; 11 nucleotides line up with TRBD1. Germline lookup yields CDR1 SNHLY and CDR2 FYNNEI. With 7 bases clipped from V and 6 bases from J, the junction kept 13 bases outside the gene matches. The CDR3 totals 16 residues. CDR3 amino acids: CASIRNPGTGGAEAFF. The CDR3, as DNA: TGTGCCAGCATCAGAAATCCCGGGACAGGGGGGGCTGAAGCTTTCTTT.

With respect to this clone: At one of its ends the junction is not consistent with the germline gene, which may arise from a read error. V and J are TRBV3-1 (or the pseudogene TRBV3-2) and TRBJ1-1; D is ambiguous. The germline V gene encodes CDR1 LGHDT and CDR2 YNNKEL (reference sequence). The CDR3 contains 10 residues. The CDR3 DNA follows: TGTGCCAGCAGCCGGGAGCACCTCATCTTT. Translated, it gives CASSREHLIF.

V gene TRBV18 combines with J gene TRBJ2-1; the match to TRBD1 covers 10 bases. J was trimmed by 6 bases and V by 3 bases; bases with no gene match: 8. Germline-derived CDR1 and CDR2 are KGHSH and LQKENI. The CDR3 is made up of 16 amino acids. The CDR3 sequence: CASSPFWTGGGNEQFF. DNA for the CDR3: TGTGCCAGCTCACCCTTCTGGACAGGGGGGGGCAATGAGCAGTTCTTC.

J is TRBJ1-4 and V is TRBV19; no clear D. The CDR3 has 13 residues. V lost 5 bases and J lost 5, with 9 bases in between. Germline V gene data show CDR1 as LNHDA and CDR2 as SQIVND (reference sequence). CDR3 in amino acids: CASSGLLNEKLFF. The CDR3 region has the DNA TGTGCCAGTAGTGGTCTACTGAATGAAAAACTGTTTTTT.

In its sample, this clone was seen once. The rearrangement links TRBV12-3 or TRBV12-4 to TRBJ1-4; 7 bases agree with TRBD1. The CDR3 consists of 13 residues. With 6 bases clipped from V and 8 bases from J, the junction kept 6 bases outside the gene matches. CDR3 sequence (DNA): TGTGCCAGCAGATCAACAGGGGAGGAAAAACTGTTTTTT. Protein: CASRSTGEEKLFF.

The chain carries TRBV19 and TRBJ2-7; perhaps TRBD1 as D (6 bases). The CDR3 totals 12 residues. Deletions cut 7 bases from V and 3 bases from J, with 10 bases between. Germline loops: CDR1 LNHDA, CDR2 SQIVND (reference sequence). This CDR3 is CASKQGGYEQYV. The DNA for the CDR3 is TGTGCCAGTAAACAAGGGGGCTACGAGCAGTACGTC.

The rearrangement uses TRBV28 and TRBJ2-3; the match to TRBD1 covers 7 bases. CDR1 MDHEN and CDR2 SYDVKM come from the germline V gene. This CDR3 contains 13 residues. V shed 5 bases, J shed 4 bases, and the junction held 3 bases outside the gene matches. CDR3 coding DNA: TGTGCCAGCAGTACCACAGGGGCAGATACGCAGTATTTT. Translating gives CASSTTGADTQYF.

This chain uses TRBV24-1 with TRBJ1-3; D unclear. Trimming removed 3 bases at V and 8 bases at J, with 10 bases between. The V gene's germline CDR1 is KGHDR and CDR2 SFDVKD. The CDR3 is 13 residues long. CDR3 sequence reads: CATSDPGRHTIYF. CDR3 bases: TGTGCCACCAGTGATCCGGGGAGGCACACCATATATTTT.

The gene calls are TRBV19 and TRBJ1-6, with no clear D. The CDR3 totals 14 residues. Germline V gene sequence: CDR1 LNHDA, CDR2 SQIVND (reference sequence). V was shortened by 0 bases and J by 8 bases, with 8 bases between the two germline ends. CDR3 nucleotides: TGTGCCAGTAGTATAGACCCCGAGTATTCACCCCTCCACTTT. This sequence encodes CASSIDPEYSPLHF. The variable domain in full, completed from reference TRBV19 and TRBJ1-6, reads DGGITQSPKYLFRKEGQNVTLSCEQNLNHDAMYWYRQDPGQGLRLIYYSQIVNDFQKGDIAEGYSVSREKKESFPLTVTSAQKNPTAFYLCASSIDPEYSPLHFGNGTRLTVT.

The chain uses TRBV7-6 and TRBJ2-1, with TRBD2 matching over 8 bases. With V trimmed by 6 bases and J by 0 bases, 7 bases remained unmatched. Germline-derived CDR1 and CDR2 are SGHVS and FNYEAQ. The CDR3 covers 16 residues. The CDR3 sequence: CASSSRGGLSYNEQFF. DNA for the CDR3: TGTGCCAGCAGTTCCCGCGGGGGGCTCTCCTACAATGAGCAGTTCTTC. Supplemented by reference TRBV7-6 and TRBJ2-1, the full variable domain reads GAGVSQSPRYKVTKRGQDVALRCDPISGHVSLYWYRQALGQGPEFLTYFNYEAQQDKSGLPNDRFSAERPEGSISTLTIQRTEQRDSAMYRCASSSRGGLSYNEQFFGPGTRLTVL.

The chain recombines TRBV7-9 with TRBJ1-2; 7 bases line up with TRBD1. Per germline, CDR1 SEHNR and CDR2 FQNEAQ (reference sequence). The V and J ends lost 6 bases and 3 bases, in that order; junction bases with no gene match: 7. CDR3 length: 14 residues. The CDR3 sequence is CASSSYDRDYGYTF. DNA of the CDR3: TGTGCCAGCAGTTCTTATGACAGGGACTATGGCTACACCTTC.

This clone was observed once. The chain carries TRBV19 and TRBJ1-2, with D tentatively TRBD1 (5 bases). Germline V lookup: CDR1 LNHDA, CDR2 SQIVND (reference sequence). The CDR3 is 14 residues long. V lost 4 bases to trimming and J lost 4 bases, with 13 bases between them. The CDR3 protein is CASSNQGRSYGYTF. CDR3 bases: TGTGCCAGTAGTAACCAGGGTAGGAGCTATGGCTACACCTTC.

This clone was picked up one time. V usage is TRBV4-2 and J usage is TRBJ2-2; no clear D gene. Per the germline V gene, CDR1 is LGHNA and CDR2 is YNFKEQ. The CDR3 runs to 15 residues. V was pared by 2 bases and J by 4 bases, with 11 bases between. The CDR3 here is CASSQNLSVTGELFF. In DNA, the CDR3 is TGTGCCAGCAGCCAAAATCTGTCGGTCACCGGGGAGCTGTTTTTT.

The J gene is TRBJ2-7, the V gene TRBV11-2; the D is unclear. Per the germline V gene, CDR1 is SGHAT and CDR2 is FQNNGV. The CDR3 loop spans 12 amino acids. V lost 1 base, J lost 6 bases, and 7 bases lay in between. CDR3: CASSLVASEQYF. The CDR3 bases are TGTGCCAGCAGCTTAGTGGCTAGCGAGCAGTACTTC.

The chain uses TRBV3-1 (or the pseudogene TRBV3-2) and TRBJ2-7, with TRBD1 matching over 7 bases. CDR3 length: 19 residues. The trim removed 0 bases at V and 1 base at J, leaving 15 bases unmatched. The V gene's germline CDR1 is LGHDT and CDR2 YNNKEL (reference sequence). The CDR3 loop reads CASSQDRTGLGFGSYEQYF. DNA of the CDR3: TGTGCCAGCAGCCAAGATCGGACAGGCCTCGGCTTCGGGTCCTACGAGCAGTACTTC.

The chain couples TRBV27 to TRBJ1-5; 8 nucleotides agree with TRBD1. Germline lookup yields CDR1 MNHEY and CDR2 SMNVEV (reference sequence). The CDR3 spans 18 residues. V shed 6 bases and J 0 bases; nucleotides not matched to a gene: 13. The CDR3 DNA follows: TGTGCCAGCAGAACCAGAGGTACAGGGGGTTTTAGCAATCAGCCCCAGCATTTT. It translates to CASRTRGTGGFSNQPQHF.

V and J are TRBV7-9 and TRBJ2-7; the match to TRBD1 covers 7 bases. V trimming: 6 bases; J trimming: 7 bases; junction bases outside the gene matches: 9. The germline CDR1 and CDR2 sequences are SEHNR and FQNEAQ (reference sequence). The CDR3 is 13 amino acids. The CDR3 is CASRSPTGEEQYV. DNA of the CDR3: TGTGCCAGCAGGTCCCCTACAGGGGAAGAGCAGTACGTC.

This clone was detected a few times. The V and J genes are TRBV2 and TRBJ1-2, with D possibly TRBD1 on 5 matching bases. This CDR3 has 13 amino acids. Trimming took off 4 bases at V and 2 bases at J, with 8 bases between the two ends. Germline CDR1 and CDR2: SNHLY and FYNNEI. CDR3 sequence reads: CASSGGRNYGYTF. In nucleotides, the CDR3 is TGTGCCAGCAGTGGGGGCAGGAACTATGGCTACACCTTC.

The sample holds one count of this clone. The chain is built from TRBV21-1 and TRBJ2-3; the D segment call TRBD1 is taken from the table without a DNA check. TRBV21-1 is classified as a pseudogene. The CDR3 covers 16 residues. The CDR3 sequence: CASSPTGSKGPDTQYF. Written as DNA, the CDR3 is TGTGCCAGCAGCCCGACAGGGTCAAAGGGACCAGATACGCAGTATTTT.

This chain links TRBV5-6 with TRBJ2-5, with 10 positions matching TRBD1. This CDR3 is built from 14 residues. V was clipped by 4 bases and J by 5 bases; unmatched bases: 5. CDR1 and CDR2 from the germline V gene are SGHDT and YYEEEE. The CDR3 DNA reads as TGTGCCAGCAGCGACAGGGGGCTACGGGAGACCCAGTACTTC. Its protein is CASSDRGLRETQYF.